These 4 T cell receptor beta chains originate from one sample sequenced in a study of PD-1 and CTLA-4 blockade in melanoma. Only in-frame clones appear in the TCRdb table, and some are missing; sequencing was by immunoSEQ multiplex PCR. The table includes almost 30,000 clones, approximately 88% detected once. Sequencing was performed on CD8+ T cells from peripheral blood, taken before anti-PD-1 treatment. The receptors were sampled from a human donor with melanoma.

The chain employs TRBV4-1 and TRBJ1-5; D is undetermined. Deletions cut 0 bases from V and 0 bases from J, with 12 bases between. From germline, CDR1 is MGHRA and CDR2 YSYEKL. This CDR3 has 17 amino acids. The CDR3 bases are TGCGCCAGCAGCCAAGATAAGTTCCAGGATAGCAATCAGCCCCAGCATTTT. Its translation: CASSQDKFQDSNQPQHF.

This rearrangement joins TRBV27 to TRBJ2-3; D gene unclear. CDR3 length: 15 residues. Trimming shortened V by 0 bases and J by 0 bases, and 7 bases separated the two germline ends. CDR1 MNHEY and CDR2 SMNVEV come from the germline V gene (reference sequence). The CDR3 spells CASSLSGSSTDTQYF. For the CDR3, the DNA is TGTGCCAGCAGTTTATCAGGATCTAGCACAGATACGCAGTATTTT.

Only one count was recorded for this clone. The J gene is TRBJ1-1, the V gene TRBV7-9, with 8 bases lining up with TRBD1. Per germline, CDR1 SEHNR and CDR2 FQNEAQ (reference sequence). Trimming removed 5 bases from V and 3 bases from J; junction bases left unmatched: 5. CDR3 length equals 14 residues. The CDR3 spells CASSAGQGHTEAFF. CDR3 nucleotide sequence: TGTGCCAGCAGCGCCGGACAGGGTCACACTGAAGCTTTCTTT.

The chain links TRBV11-2 to TRBJ1-4; TRBD1 matches at 9 bases. This CDR3 is 18 amino acids long. J was trimmed by 0 bases and V by 5 bases; bases with no gene match: 10. Germline CDR1 SGHAT, CDR2 FQNNGV. The CDR3 sequence is CASSPTGTGLTTNEKLFF. CDR3 DNA sequence: TGTGCCAGCAGCCCGACCGGGACAGGGCTTACAACTAATGAAAAACTGTTTTTT.